This TCR beta chain was sequenced in a study of cytomegalovirus exposure and HLA in healthy donors (dated by TCRdb to the late 2010s). In the study overall: According to an earlier analysis of 550 to 700 of the donors, about 179 million T cells yielded 95 million to 140 million unique TCR beta sequences and approximately 280 Gb of sequence data. Among several hundred genotyped donors of the cohort, an average of around 240,000 unique TCR beta nucleotide sequences was sequenced per donor, of which approximately 19% were non-productive. Rather than using new phenotypic data, the later analysis identified candidate immune exposures from TCR beta sequences and from how often those sequences occurred across donors. Typing coverage varied by locus: about 629-640 donors for A, B, C, DRB1 and DQB1; some 520 for DQA1; nearly 610 for DPA1; roughly 450 for DPB1. The study aimed to test whether signatures of past pathogen exposure could be identified by cataloging public T cell receptors. An earlier analysis of 587 of the donors used high-throughput TCR beta sequencing to judge whether each TCR beta V gene segment behaved as functional or pseudogenic. A later analysis re-analyzed previously published TCR beta repertoires from 660 or so donors and added high-resolution HLA genotyping to study TCR occurrence patterns. Roughly five DR-DQ haplotypes were treated as single units for association and clustering because of strong linkage in the cohort. HLA typing included class I and class II loci at four-digit resolution. All discovery cohort repertoires had been generated using a single sequencing platform. Roughly 290 gigabases of sequencing data and 91 million or so unique TCR sequences made up an early release that covered nearly 650 HLA-typed donors. Alongside the repertoire data, information on donor age, sex, ethnicity and CMV serostatus was compiled. Besides the first cohort of roughly 700 subjects, a separate validation cohort made up of roughly 130 different subjects was used. Of the roughly 400 genotyped donors, around 81% fell in the genetic ancestry cluster associated with self-reported Caucasian donors. High-throughput TCR immunosequencing, statistical association of individual TCRs with disease status, and machine learning were combined to predict cytomegalovirus infection status. The study profiled the T cell repertoires of hundreds of subjects by immunosequencing and related them to cytomegalovirus serostatus. A later genetic analysis used genome-wide SNP genotypes for about 55% of the 666 donors, treating that subset as a discovery cohort.

Turning to this clone: The target of this receptor is not known. No qualities accompany the bases; no much larger clone lies one base away.

Library prep was done by the immunoSEQ multiplex PCR assay. For the multiplex PCR, a mixture combining 60 forward primers for TCR Vbeta segments and 13 reverse primers for TCR Jbeta segments was used. The CDR3 region of rearranged TCR beta genes was amplified from genomic DNA by a multiplex PCR assay. The Illumina HiSeq System was used to sequence the amplified TCR beta libraries as 87-base-pair reads. Concerning the study's data processing: A later analysis tallied 80 million to 95 million unique TCR beta chains across the 666 repertoires, and around 10 million of those chains were shared by two or more donors. A nearest-neighbor algorithm error-corrected the raw reads and collapsed the reads into unique sequences, merging closely related sequences to remove PCR and sequencing errors. To assign V, D and J gene segments, CDR3 sequences were aligned to IMGT reference sequences. Each retained sequence needed at least a six-nucleotide match to both a V gene segment and a J gene segment. A rearrangement was called productive if the CDR3 had no stop codons and remained in frame with V and J, and every other rearrangement was called non-productive. CDR3 was defined by IMGT convention, running from the second conserved V-encoded cysteine to the conserved J-encoded phenylalanine. Sequences without an unambiguous match to a single V gene segment were excluded from the earlier analysis of almost 600 of the donors. In an earlier analysis of several hundred of the donors, a V segment was called functional when productive rearrangements were above 56.7%, and segregating when the standard deviation between donors exceeded 5%. A statistical classification framework was built for diagnosing cytomegalovirus status from the catalog of TCR beta chain sequences. V and J gene assignment, in a later analysis, came from comparing TCR nucleotide sequences with IMGT/GENE-DB human TR gene sequences. In a later analysis, CDR3 sequences and most-parsimonious VDJ recombination scenarios were assigned using the TCRdist pipeline. A later analysis defined each TCR beta chain by its CDR3 amino acid sequence plus V-gene family, and excluded reads lacking a unique V-gene family. As a way to deal with suspected cross-contamination and a sequencing artifact, a later analysis dropped approximately 570 nucleotide sequences that were highly shared and had low generation probability. For each public chain, a later analysis derived a clonal expansion index from normalized ranks of inferred template counts within each repertoire. A later analysis computed generation probabilities with a VDJ recombination model fitted to out-of-frame rearrangements, and checked the results against IGoR. In a later analysis, hypergeometric tests were used to score TCR-TCR, TCR-HLA and TCR-CMV co-occurrence, with a repertoire-size bias correction applied to TCR pairs. A later analysis estimated false discovery rates by permuting HLA or CMV assignments 20 times. In a later analysis, co-occurring TCRs were grouped with DBSCAN, and TCRdist sequence similarity was added when clustering was performed within HLA-allele-positive subsets. Repertoires with fewer than 30,000 or more than 120,000 public chains, plus five repertoires with anomalous nucleotide sharing, were excluded from co-occurrence clustering. The table was pulled from immuneACCESS by TCRdb, which kept in-frame rearrangements only. Such tables lose some clones; where checked, under half of the loss comes from unresolved V genes, and the rest has no known cause. Clone size and the V and J calls come from that table; the DNA yielded D and trimming. Across this sample there are about 120,000 clones, with approximately 81% seen only once. Clones ranked in the top ten supply under 5% of the sample.

V ends up 8 bases short and J 0 bases short, with an unmatched junction base count of 6. The CDR3, from cysteine to phenylalanine, totals 15 residues. The retained sequence is limited to the CDR3, 45 bases, with the frame set at the first base. For CDR1 and CDR2, the germline V gene lists ENHRY and SYGVKD. Overall results and qualifications from the work: Strong co-occurrence of HLA alleles, especially DR and DQ, made assigning TCR associations to individual alleles difficult. The sequencing pipeline was judged likely to have produced a cluster of highly shared sequence variants as a technical artifact. In the study, roughly 160 TCR beta chains were listed as associated with cytomegalovirus. A later genetic analysis reported fewer N-insertions in productive TCRs among donors in an Asian-associated ancestry cluster than the roughly 690-donor mean. Across donors, most TCR sequences were observed very rarely, whereas some public TCRs were present in many individuals. A further reported finding was that TCR beta sequences accurately predicted the HLA-A and HLA-B alleles for most subjects in the first cohort. In a later analysis, HLA-associated TCR beta chains were found to be more clonally expanded and to have lower generation probabilities than equally common non-associated chains. The only immune exposure information available for the cohort was CMV serostatus. In an earlier analysis of approximately 590 of the donors, most TCR beta V segments were observed in productive rearrangements about 90% or about 30% of the time, broadly matching IMGT annotations. Over 15 rarely observed V segments, including chromosome 9 orphons, were excluded from the earlier analysis of some 590 of the donors because counts were too low. In a later analysis, most CMV-associated TCR beta chains were found to appear HLA-restricted, with HLA associations seemingly driven largely by CMV exposure. In a later analysis, several top co-occurrence clusters were reported to appear linked to parvovirus B19, influenza, CMV and Epstein-Barr virus. In a later analysis, about 17,000 TCR beta sequences were associated with specific HLA alleles at a false discovery rate of 0.05. Correlated functional status among segregating V segments might reflect linkage disequilibrium, but an unknown experimental factor could not be ruled out. A few of the identified cytomegalovirus-associated TCR beta chains were confirmed in vitro to be specific for cytomegalovirus antigens. The authors suggested that the approach could potentially be extended to other disease states and immunological phenotypes. Because some donors lacked HLA typing at each locus, the association tests relied only on the typed subset. The 87-base-pair reads could not distinguish some IMGT-functional V segments, including TRBV6-2 and TRBV6-3, so those segments were excluded. The cohort was sequenced for TCR beta chains only, and without alpha or paired-chain data the features that could be detected were limited. In both the original and validation cohorts, the classifier was reported to diagnose cytomegalovirus status with high specificity and sensitivity. In a later analysis, TCR association rates were found to vary across HLA loci, with the most associated TCRs seen for DRB1 alleles and the fewest for HLA-C alleles. An association between a missense DCLRE1C variant and V-gene and J-gene trimming of TCR beta chains was found in a later genetic analysis and replicated in an independent cohort. Roughly uniform sequencing depth across donors was assumed in presence/absence analyses, although this assumption may not hold.

The cohort comprised 666 healthy bone marrow donors. All cohort members were sampled while nominally healthy, although unrecorded immune exposures were likely present. The donor was CMV seronegative and belonged to the group of over 350 seronegative cohort members. A peripheral blood sample was collected from each donor, and TCR beta sequencing was performed on peripheral blood mononuclear cells. The Qiagen DNeasy Blood Extraction Kit was used to extract genomic DNA from the blood cell samples. The origin of this receptor is a woman aged 25 to 39 in good health and CMV-seronegative. Material for sequencing was PBMCs. The rearrangement joined TRBV10-3 to TRBJ2-2, and TRBD1 matches 7 of the central bases. This receptor has the CDR3 CAIGNRGSNTGELFF. The base sequence is TGTGCCATCGGGAACAGGGGATCGAACACCGGGGAGCTGTTTTTT.